In its sample, the clone carrying this T cell receptor (beta chain) was seen a few times. Both 60 Vbeta primers and 13 Jbeta primers went into the PCR. Data came from immunoSEQ multiplex PCR; TCRdb stores just in-frame clones and leaves some out. The table shows roughly 18,000 clones, with more than 60% occurring only once. These data originate in a study of cytomegalovirus exposure and HLA in healthy donors. This CDR3 region has 15 residues. The V gene lost 0 bases and the J gene lost 4 bases, with 15 bases spanning the gap. The germline gives CDR1 GTSNPN, CDR2 SVGIG (reference sequence). Sequencing was done on a sample of PBMCs. The rearrangement joins TRBV30 to TRBJ1-1; D not certain. The sequence derives from a man aged 18-30 years in good health and CMV-seronegative. Here the CDR3 DNA reads TGTGCCTGGAGTGTAATGAGGGATGGAAGCACTGAAGCTTTCTTT. Encoded protein: CAWSVMRDGSTEAFF.